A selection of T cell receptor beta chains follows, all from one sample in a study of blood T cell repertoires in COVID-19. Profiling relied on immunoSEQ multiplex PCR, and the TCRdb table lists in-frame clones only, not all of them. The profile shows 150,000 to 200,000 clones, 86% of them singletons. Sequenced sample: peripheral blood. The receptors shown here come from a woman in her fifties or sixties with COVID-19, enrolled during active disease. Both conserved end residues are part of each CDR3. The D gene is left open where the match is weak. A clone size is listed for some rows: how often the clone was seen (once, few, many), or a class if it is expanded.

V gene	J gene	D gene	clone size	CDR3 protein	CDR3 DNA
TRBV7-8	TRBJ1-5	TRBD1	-	CASSTEPGQGIYSNQPQHF	TGTGCCAGCAGCACGGAGCCGGGACAGGGAATTTATAGCAATCAGCCCCAGCATTTT
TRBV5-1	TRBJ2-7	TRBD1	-	CASSPRTGGSYEQYF	TGCGCCAGCAGCCCCCGGACAGGGGGCTCCTACGAGCAGTACTTC
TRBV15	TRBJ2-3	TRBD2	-	CATSRDIGGLGGSTDTQYF	TGTGCCACCAGCAGAGATATCGGGGGACTCGGGGGGAGCACAGATACGCAGTATTTT
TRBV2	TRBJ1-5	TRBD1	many	CASSPGQGYQPQHF	TGTGCCAGCAGTCCTGGACAGGGGTATCAGCCCCAGCATTTT
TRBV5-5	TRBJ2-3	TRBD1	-	CASSLGGTDSTDTQYF	TGTGCCAGCAGCTTGGGTGGGACAGATAGCACAGATACGCAGTATTTT
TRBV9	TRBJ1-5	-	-	CASSPSAVSNQPQHF	TGTGCCAGCAGCCCCTCCGCGGTCAGCAATCAGCCCCAGCATTTT
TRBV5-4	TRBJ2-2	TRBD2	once	CASRPGLAGPNTGELFF	TGTGCCAGCAGGCCCGGACTAGCGGGACCTAACACCGGGGAGCTGTTTTTT
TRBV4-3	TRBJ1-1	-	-	CASSHSGAMNTEAFF	TGCGCCAGCAGCCATTCAGGGGCCATGAACACTGAAGCTTTCTTT
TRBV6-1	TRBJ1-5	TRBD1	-	CASSDREWQPQHF	TGTGCCAGCAGCGACAGGGAGTGGCAGCCCCAGCATTTT
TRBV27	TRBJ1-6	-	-	CASSPLQGMLVNSPLHF	TGTGCCAGCAGTCCGCTTCAGGGGATGTTGGTTAATTCACCCCTCCACTTT
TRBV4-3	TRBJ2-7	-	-	CASSQGTSTYEQYF	TGCGCCAGCAGCCAAGGGACTTCTACCTACGAGCAGTACTTC
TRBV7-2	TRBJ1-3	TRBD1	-	CASRAGTGYPGNTIYF	TGTGCTAGCAGGGCCGGGACAGGGTATCCTGGAAACACCATATATTTT
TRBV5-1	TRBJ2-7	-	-	CASSYDRAQYF	TGCGCCAGCAGCTATGACAGAGCTCAGTACTTC
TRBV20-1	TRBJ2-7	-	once	CSAPTSYEQYF	TGCAGTGCGCCCACATCCTACGAGCAGTACTTC
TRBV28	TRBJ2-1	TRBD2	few	CASKGAGGPYNEQFF	TGTGCCAGCAAGGGAGCGGGAGGTCCCTACAATGAGCAGTTCTTC
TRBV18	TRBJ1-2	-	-	CASSPGGLRPYGYTF	TGTGCCAGCTCACCAGGGGGGTTACGCCCTTATGGCTACACCTTC
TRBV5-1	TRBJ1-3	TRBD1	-	CASSPTGVLISGNTIYF	TGCGCCAGCAGCCCGACAGGGGTCTTAATCTCTGGAAACACCATATATTTT
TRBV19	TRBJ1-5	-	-	CASSIGPGTSNQPQHF	TGTGCCAGTAGTATAGGGCCAGGCACGAGCAATCAGCCCCAGCATTTT
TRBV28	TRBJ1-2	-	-	CASSSGSYGYTF	TGTGCCAGCAGTTCGGGGAGCTATGGCTACACCTTC
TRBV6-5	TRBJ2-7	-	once	CASSYIASRDEQYF	TGTGCCAGCAGTTACATAGCGTCCCGGGACGAGCAGTACTTC
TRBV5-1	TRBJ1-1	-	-	CASSLGQDTEAFF	TGCGCCAGCAGCTTGGGGCAAGACACTGAAGCTTTCTTT
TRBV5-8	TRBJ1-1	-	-	CASSLERGNTEAFF	TGTGCCAGCAGCTTGGAAAGGGGAAACACTGAAGCTTTCTTT
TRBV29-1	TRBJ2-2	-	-	CSVGLGNTGELFF	TGCAGCGTTGGACTGGGGAACACCGGGGAGCTGTTTTTT
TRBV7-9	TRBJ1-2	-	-	CASSFFGGAGYTF	TGTGCCAGCAGCTTCTTTGGCGGGGCTGGCTACACCTTC
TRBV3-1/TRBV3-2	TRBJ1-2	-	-	CASSPGAGYPGYTF	TGTGCCAGCAGCCCAGGAGCAGGGTACCCTGGCTACACCTTC
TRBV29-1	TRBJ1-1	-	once	CSGGIGGKNTEAFF	TGCAGCGGGGGTATCGGGGGAAAGAACACTGAAGCTTTCTTT
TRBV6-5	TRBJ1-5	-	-	CASSRTRVANQPQHF	TGTGCCAGCAGTCGGACAAGGGTTGCGAATCAGCCCCAGCATTTT
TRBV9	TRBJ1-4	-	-	CASSVEGAGYELFF	TGTGCCAGCAGCGTAGAGGGCGCAGGGTATGAACTGTTTTTT
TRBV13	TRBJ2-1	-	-	CASSLGRGQGYNEQFF	TGTGCCAGCAGCTTAGGCCGTGGTCAGGGGTACAATGAGCAGTTCTTC
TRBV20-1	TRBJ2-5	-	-	CSASIGGETQYF	TGCAGTGCTAGTATTGGGGGGGAGACCCAGTACTTC
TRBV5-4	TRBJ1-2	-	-	CASSLVGVGAGYTF	TGTGCCAGCAGCTTGGTCGGGGTAGGCGCTGGCTACACCTTC
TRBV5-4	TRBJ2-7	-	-	CASSPNEQYF	TGTGCCAGCAGCCCCAACGAGCAGTACTTC
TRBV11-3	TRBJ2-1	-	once	CASSLVLDEQFF	TGTGCCAGCAGCTTAGTATTAGATGAGCAGTTCTTC
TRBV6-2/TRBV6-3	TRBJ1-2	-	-	CASSLNRDYGYTF	TGTGCCAGCAGTTTGAACCGGGACTATGGCTACACCTTC
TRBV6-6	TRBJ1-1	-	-	CASRASGGRAFF	TGTGCCAGCAGGGCCTCGGGAGGGAGGGCTTTCTTT
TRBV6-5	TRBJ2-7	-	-	CASSSGSSSYEQYF	TGTGCCAGCAGTTCCGGGTCGAGCTCCTACGAGCAGTACTTC
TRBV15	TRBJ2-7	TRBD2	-	CATSRGAGGHYEQYF	TGTGCCACCAGCAGAGGAGCGGGAGGCCACTACGAGCAGTACTTC
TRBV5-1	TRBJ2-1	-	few	CASSSSLQTPPSSYNEQFF	TGCGCCAGCAGCTCCTCCTTACAGACACCTCCGAGCTCCTACAATGAGCAGTTCTTC
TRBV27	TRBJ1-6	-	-	CASSLGGKVSPLHF	TGTGCCAGCAGTTTAGGAGGGAAGGTGTCACCCCTCCACTTT
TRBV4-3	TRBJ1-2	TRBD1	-	CASSQDLTGGSRYTF	TGCGCCAGCAGCCAAGACCTGACAGGGGGGAGCCGCTACACCTTC
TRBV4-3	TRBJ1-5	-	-	CASSTRTGGNQPQHF	TGCGCCAGCAGCACGCGGACGGGGGGCAATCAGCCCCAGCATTTT
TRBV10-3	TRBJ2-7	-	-	CAISESRMQYF	TGTGCCATCAGTGAGTCGCGAATGCAGTACTTC
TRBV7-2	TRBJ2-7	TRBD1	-	CASSLLGTAYEQYF	TGTGCCAGCAGCTTACTGGGGACAGCCTACGAGCAGTACTTC